This T cell receptor (beta chain) was recorded in a study of shared clonotypes between healthy human individuals. Here immunoSEQ multiplex PCR was the method, and the copy in TCRdb shows in-frame clones only, minus some. This sample has 2 million to 2.5 million clones, with just under 95% found just once. Naivety among CD8 cells was defined by CD45RO negativity and positive CCR7 selection, thereby excluding terminally differentiated effector memory CD45RA+ cells. V dropped 4 bases and J dropped 4 bases, with 13 bases sitting between them. Germline V gene sequence: CDR1 LGHNA, CDR2 YSLEER. This CDR3 spans 14 amino acids.

Sequencing was done on a sample of naive CD8+ T cells sorted from blood. This chain links TRBV4-3 with TRBJ1-1; D gene uncertain. The source is a man aged 18 to 30 in good health. CDR3 region: CASSPVVGITEAFF. As DNA, the CDR3 is TGCGCCAGCAGCCCCGTTGTAGGAATCACTGAAGCTTTCTTT.